This T cell receptor (beta chain) was observed in a study of regulatory T cells in long-lasting Graves disease. As for time point: newly diagnosed GD, antithyroid drugs for less than 3 months. PBMC-derived RNA was used for the TCR library. A single count supports this clonotype. At one of its ends the junction is not consistent with the germline gene, which may arise from a read error. This CDR3 is built from 15 residues. Germline CDR1 is KGHSH and CDR2 is LQKENI. CDR3 regions were amplified by Arm-PCR using iRepertoire HTBI primers to build TCR beta libraries. Each CDR3 protein is one row after TCRdb ran MiXCR on the multiplex PCR reads. The table includes hundreds of thousands of distinct CDR3 sequences, 15% to 20% detected once. In addition, the sample was reused for a study of T cells in Graves' hyperthyroidism and ophthalmopathy.

Sequencing was performed on peripheral blood mononuclear cells (PBMCs), taken at new diagnosis, from a patient treated with antithyroid drugs. The chain combines TRBV18 with TRBJ1-1; 9 bases align to TRBD1. This receptor was taken from a man aged 35 to 55 with Graves disease. CDR3 nucleotide sequence: TGTGCCAGCTCACCTCAGACAGGGGGGCGCTCTGAAGCTTCCTTT. It specifies CASSPQTGGRSEASF.